Reported below is one T cell receptor beta chain. Its target is unknown. Use of 60 Vbeta and 13 Jbeta primers characterized the PCR. Sequenced by immunoSEQ multiplex PCR; TCRdb stores in-frame clones only, minus some. The sample includes tens of thousands of clones, about two thirds seen only once; the top ten take more than 7%. This specimen comes from a study of cytomegalovirus exposure and HLA in healthy donors. At sampling all donors were nominally healthy, likely with unrecorded immune exposures. CDR3 size: 15 residues. Looked up from germline, CDR1 is SGHVS and CDR2 is FQNEAQ. Trimming shortened V by 4 bases and J by 2 bases, and 15 bases separated the two germline ends. General study results and limits: Reportedly, a later analysis found an Asian-associated ancestry cluster had fewer N-insertions than the approximately 700-donor mean.

The chain joins TRBV7-8 to TRBJ2-7, with D perhaps matching TRBD1 (5 bases). This sequence was found in a man in his sixties in good health and CMV-seronegative. Source material: PBMCs. CDR3 in amino acids: CASSYRVAGTYEQYF. DNA of the CDR3: TGTGCCAGCAGCTACCGGGTTGCAGGGACCTACGAGCAGTACTTC.